The 13 T cell receptor beta chains below were found in one sample sequenced in a study of glioma-infiltrating T cells. TCR alpha and beta CDR3 regions were amplified from RNA using iRepertoire nested multiplex PCR. TCRdb reprocessed the multiplex PCR reads with MiXCR, giving one entry per CDR3 protein. The sample comprises some 110,000 distinct CDR3 sequences, roughly 24% of which are singletons, and roughly 15% rests with the top ten. Material for sequencing was glioma tissue, nonneoplastic brain tissue, or PBMCs (not recorded which). These receptor sequences come from a human donor with low-grade glioma or glioblastoma, undergoing nonglioma brain surgery, or in good health (not recorded which).

This clonotype showed up many times. This sequence joins TRBV7-6 and TRBJ2-3; D is undetermined. V lost 5 bases, J lost 4 bases, and 10 bases lay in between. This CDR3 is built from 13 residues. Looked up from germline, CDR1 is SGHVS and CDR2 is FNYEAQ. The CDR3 DNA is TGTGCCAGCAGCGCGATAGCCCCAGATACGCAGTATTTT. Protein: CASSAIAPDTQYF.

This clonotype has a count of ten or more. The chain couples TRBV6-1 to TRBJ2-7, with 9 bases matching TRBD1. Losses at the gene ends were 5 bases for V and 4 bases for J; bases not matched to a gene: 12. This CDR3 contains 16 residues. Germline loops: CDR1 MNHNS, CDR2 SASEGT. Here the CDR3 reads CASSLDGTGYGYEQYF. The CDR3 region has the DNA TGTGCCAGCAGTCTAGACGGGACAGGGTATGGATACGAGCAGTACTTC.

This clonotype appeared many times. The chain recombines TRBV9 with TRBJ2-1; D is unclear. Trimming pared 0 bases from V and 1 base from J, leaving 8 bases between. CDR1 and CDR2 (germline): SGDLS, YYNGEE. This CDR3 spans 15 amino acids. CDR3 in amino acids: CASSVGVGSYNEQFF. The CDR3 DNA sequence: TGTGCCAGCAGCGTAGGGGTCGGGTCCTACAATGAGCAGTTCTTC.

This clonotype was found a few times. The chain carries TRBV11-2 and TRBJ1-6; no definite D call. The CDR3 has 13 residues. Germline V lookup: CDR1 SGHAT, CDR2 FQNNGV. The V and J ends lost 0 bases and 6 bases respectively, with 3 bases between them. In nucleotides, the CDR3 is TGTGCCAGCAGCTTAGAGTTTAATTCACCCCTCCACTTT. Translating it yields CASSLEFNSPLHF.

This clonotype was recorded many times. The chain has TRBV6-4 and TRBJ2-3, with D maybe TRBD2 (6 bases). Germline V gene sequence: CDR1 MRHNA, CDR2 SNTAGT. V lost 4 bases to trimming and J lost 9 bases, with 17 bases between them. This CDR3 region has 14 residues. The CDR3 protein is CASSVGGEHTTQYF. CDR3 sequence (DNA): TGTGCCAGCAGTGTGGGGGGAGAACACACGACGCAGTATTTT.

This clonotype was counted a few times. Just one base apart from a much larger clone, this may be a read error. This sequence joins TRBV7-9 and TRBJ2-1; D gene unclear. CDR1 SEHNR and CDR2 FQNEAQ come from the germline V gene (reference sequence). V lost 7 bases and J lost 12, with 13 bases in between. The CDR3 has 11 amino acids. This chain's CDR3 is CASTVGGRQFF. The CDR3 DNA is TGTGCCAGCACCGTCGGCGGTCGGCAGTTCTTC.

This clonotype was counted between two and nine times. J is TRBJ2-1 and V is TRBV12-3 or TRBV12-4; tentatively, D is TRBD2 (6 bases). This CDR3 spans 16 amino acids. V shed 6 bases and J shed 0 bases, with 15 bases lying between them. CDR3 region: CASSPRGLSSYNEQFF. The CDR3 coding sequence is TGTGCCAGCAGCCCTCGGGGACTCAGCTCCTACAATGAGCAGTTCTTC.

This clonotype was seen repeatedly, ten times or more. The rearrangement links TRBV29-1 to TRBJ2-1; D is perhaps TRBD1 (5 bases). The germline CDR1 and CDR2 sequences are SQVTM and ANQGSEA. V lost 3 bases and J lost 4, with 10 bases in between. The CDR3 runs 13 residues. CDR3 residues: CSVERTGYNEQFF. The CDR3 DNA reads TGCAGCGTTGAGCGAACAGGATACAATGAGCAGTTCTTC.

Regarding this clonotype: This may arise from a read error, as a much more abundant clone is one base away. The V gene is TRBV4-1, the J gene TRBJ2-2; D call uncertain. V lost 0 bases and J lost 1, with 6 bases in between. From germline, CDR1 is MGHRA and CDR2 YSYEKL. The CDR3 is made up of 15 amino acids. Here the CDR3 DNA reads TGCGCCAGCAGCCAAGATCCGAAGAACACCGGGGAGCTGTTTTTT. Protein product: CASSQDPKNTGELFF.

With respect to this clonotype: A much bigger clone sits one base away, suggesting this may be a read error. This chain connects TRBV7-9 to TRBJ1-2, with D perhaps TRBD1 (6 bases). V was pared by 5 bases and J by 4 bases, with 17 bases between. The CDR3 contains 15 residues. Germline V gene sequence: CDR1 SEHNR, CDR2 FQNEAQ (reference sequence). CDR3 DNA sequence: TGTGCCAGCAGCCAAGGAGGGGGGGTGGCCTATGGCTACACCTTC. Its translation: CASSQGGGVAYGYTF.

The J gene is TRBJ1-5, the V gene TRBV19, with TRBD1 as a possible D gene (5 bases). The V gene's germline CDR1 is LNHDA and CDR2 SQIVND (reference sequence). The ends were cut back, 5 bases at V and 0 bases at J, with 14 bases in the middle. CDR3 length: 16 residues. Here the CDR3 DNA reads TGTGCCAGTAGTTCGAACAGGTCGCCTAGCAATCAGCCCCAGCATTTT. It yields the protein CASSSNRSPSNQPQHF.

Ten or more counts support this clonotype. The chain uses TRBV4-1 and TRBJ2-5; D possibly uses TRBD1 or TRBD2 (6 bases each). The V end lost 4 bases, the J end lost 7 bases, and 19 bases lay between the germline ends. CDR3 length equals 15 residues. Germline loops: CDR1 MGHRA, CDR2 YSYEKL. CDR3 DNA: TGCGCCAGCAGCCCCCTAGGGGAACAGGGAGGGACCCAGTACTTC. Translation gives CASSPLGEQGGTQYF.

There are a few counts of this clonotype. V and J are TRBV4-1 and TRBJ2-5; TRBD2 is a possible D gene (6 bases). Germline V lookup: CDR1 MGHRA, CDR2 YSYEKL. V lost 1 base and J lost 9, with 18 bases in between. This CDR3 spans 15 amino acids. The CDR3 here is CASSQASGGLESQYF. The CDR3 bases are TGCGCCAGCAGCCAAGCCTCCGGGGGACTGGAGTCCCAGTACTTC.